A selection of T cell receptor beta chains follows, all from one sample in a study of blood T cells in healthy people across ages. TCRdb re-derived calls from the 5' RACE reads in MiXCR, one entry per CDR3 protein. Of 1.5 million to 2 million distinct CDR3 sequences listed, roughly 50% are singletons. Sequenced sample: blood. These TCRs come from a woman between 40 and 50 years old in good health. The CDR3 runs from the conserved cysteine through the conserved F or W. The D gene is left open where the match is weak. Expanded clones are given a class, and other clones once, few, many or no size at all.

j_call v_call cdr3_length d_call clone_size cdr3_nt cdr3_aa
TRBJ1-2 TRBV6-2/TRBV6-3 13 - - TGTGCCAGCAGTCAAAATGAACTCTATGGCTACACCTTC CASSQNELYGYTF
TRBJ2-3 TRBV9 15 - - TGTGCCAGCAGCCCAAATACGATTGGAACAGATACGCAGTATTTT CASSPNTIGTDTQYF
TRBJ2-5 TRBV28 14 TRBD1 few TGTGCCAGCAGCCAAGGACAGGCCAAAGAGACCCAGTACTTC CASSQGQAKETQYF
TRBJ1-5 TRBV6-5 16 - few TGTGCCAGCAGTTACTCGGGACCAGGGGGCAATCAGCCCCAGCATTTT CASSYSGPGGNQPQHF
TRBJ2-4 TRBV4-2 16 TRBD2 - TGTGCCAGCAGCCAGCCAGCGGGGACCGTAGATTACATTCAGTACTTC CASSQPAGTVDYIQYF
TRBJ2-3 TRBV20-1 12 - few TGCAGTGCTAGAGATCCTGGCGGTACGCAGTATTTT CSARDPGGTQYF
TRBJ2-1 TRBV5-1 13 - - TGCGCCAGCAGCTTGGGTCGGGGTCTTATTGAGTTCTTC CASSLGRGLIEFF
TRBJ2-1 TRBV7-2 17 TRBD2 - TGTGCCAGCAGCTCCCCCGGGGGGGGCCTTCCCTACAATGAGCAGTTCTTC CASSSPGGGLPYNEQFF
TRBJ2-7 TRBV7-9 14 TRBD2 - TGTGCCAGCAGCGGACTAGCGAATTCCTACGAGCAGTACTTC CASSGLANSYEQYF
TRBJ1-2 TRBV7-2 15 - - TGTGCCAGCAGCTTTGGTGGGGGCGCGGGGTGTGGCTACACCTTC CASSFGGGAGCGYTF
TRBJ1-2 TRBV18 16 - - TGTGCCAGCTCACCACCGCGTAATCGGGGCAACTATGGCTACACCTTC CASSPPRNRGNYGYTF
TRBJ2-7 TRBV6-2/TRBV6-3 14 TRBD2 few TGTGCCAGCACCCCTCACGGGGGGGCCTACGAGCAGTACTTC CASTPHGGAYEQYF
TRBJ2-3 TRBV9 14 TRBD1 - TGTGCCAGCAGCGGGGGACAGGGGGGTTGGACGCAGTATTTT CASSGGQGGWTQYF
TRBJ1-1 TRBV7-2 17 TRBD1 - TGTGCCAGCAGCTTAGGCCCGGACAGGGAACGGAGCACTGAAGCTTTCTTT CASSLGPDRERSTEAFF
TRBJ2-4 TRBV20-1 13 - - TGCAGTGCTAGAGAAAGAACAGGGGGGGATCAGTACTTC CSARERTGGDQYF
TRBJ2-1 TRBV5-1 14 - once TGCGCCAGCAGCTTGGGCGCGACAGAGAGTGAGCAGTTCTTC CASSLGATESEQFF
TRBJ2-2 TRBV5-1 14 - - TGCGCCAGCTATCGGGGACAGAACACCGGGGAGCTGTTTTTT CASYRGQNTGELFF
TRBJ2-5 TRBV19 16 TRBD1 - TGTGCCAGTAGTATGCTGTTACAGGGGGCTGGAGAGACCCAGTACTTC CASSMLLQGAGETQYF
TRBJ2-7 TRBV2 14 - once TGTGCCAGCAATCAAAGGTATTCCTACAATGAGCAGTACTTC CASNQRYSYNEQYF
TRBJ1-4 TRBV7-9 12 - - TGTGCCAGCAGTCGACCTCAGGGAAAACTGTTTTTT CASSRPQGKLFF
TRBJ1-4 TRBV4-1 19 - - TGCGCCAGCAGCCTTGGAGGGACGGCAAACGCTGCAACTAATGAAAAACTGTTTTTT CASSLGGTANAATNEKLFF
TRBJ2-7 TRBV29-1 13 TRBD1 many TGCAGCGTTCCGGGACAGGGGGCCTACGAGCAGTACTTC CSVPGQGAYEQYF
TRBJ1-2 TRBV29-1 13 - few TGCAGCGTTGAAAAGGTTGACAGCTATGGCTACACCTTC CSVEKVDSYGYTF
TRBJ2-1 TRBV28 12 - - TGTGCCAGCAGCCCGACCGGGGCACAGCAGTTCTTC CASSPTGAQQFF
TRBJ2-3 TRBV29-1 12 - - TGCAGCATCGAAGGGTCGGGAGATACGCAGTATTTT CSIEGSGDTQYF
TRBJ2-7 TRBV10-1 14 - - TGCGCCAGCAGTGGAAACAAAGGCTCCTACGAGCAGTACTTC CASSGNKGSYEQYF
TRBJ2-6 TRBV28 15 - - TGTGCCAGCAGTTTCTACCTGGGACAGCGGGGCGTCCTGACTTTC CASSFYLGQRGVLTF
TRBJ2-5 TRBV7-2 13 TRBD1 few TGTGCCAGCACGGGACAGGGAGAGGAGACCCAGTACTTC CASTGQGEETQYF
TRBJ1-2 TRBV6-2/TRBV6-3 12 - - TGTGCCAGCGGCCTTCGGAAAAGTGGCTACACCTTC CASGLRKSGYTF